This T cell receptor (beta chain) derives from a study of blood T cell repertoires in COVID-19. This clone has more than one count but fewer than ten. Sequencing used immunoSEQ multiplex PCR; TCRdb keeps in-frame clones, though not all of them. The sample has some 250,000 clones, about 86% seen once. Germline CDR1 and CDR2: MNHEY and SVGAGI. The CDR3 totals 11 residues. Trimming stripped 6 bases from V and 4 bases from J, with 7 bases between. This sequence originates from an elderly man with acute or convalescent COVID-19. The chain recombines TRBV6-5 with TRBJ2-7, with D unclear. Sequences were obtained from peripheral blood. CDR3 in DNA: TGTGCCAGCAGGGTCGGGTACGAGCAGTACTTC. This encodes CASRVGYEQYF.